Described below is a single T cell receptor beta chain sequence and its context. V was clipped by 2 bases and J by 6 bases; unmatched bases: 9. Germline V gene data show CDR1 as MGHRA and CDR2 as YSYEKL. The CDR3 length is 16 residues. This sample is drawn from a study of T cells in tuberculosis. Clones were sequenced by immunoSEQ multiplex PCR, and TCRdb holds only the in-frame ones, with some missing. The sample holds around 35,000 clones, about 93% seen once. This clonotype was sampled from a donor aged 10 to 29 with latent tuberculosis or without tuberculosis infection. Sequencing input: PBMCs. The chain carries TRBV4-1 and TRBJ1-2; 10 nucleotides align to TRBD1. CDR3 in DNA: TGCGCCAGCAGCCAATTAAAGACAGGGGGCCTCGATGGCTACACCTTC. Protein: CASSQLKTGGLDGYTF.